The 10 T cell receptor beta chains listed next were all sequenced from one sample in a study of blood T cells in healthy people across ages. A second roughly 7 to 11 cycle PCR used barcoded and J-beta primers. TCRdb analysed the 5' RACE reads with MiXCR anew, one entry per CDR3 protein. The table includes about a million distinct CDR3 sequences, around 54% detected once. Specimen: blood. All receptors derive from an older woman in good health.

The chain uses TRBV6-2 or TRBV6-3 and TRBJ2-7; D gene unclear. The CDR3 totals 14 residues. Trimming took 7 bases from V and 3 from J, leaving 16 bases between them. CDR1 is MNHEY, CDR2 SVGEGT, per germline. The chain's CDR3 is CASISQGRFYEQYF. The CDR3 region has the DNA TGTGCCAGCATCTCCCAAGGGCGATTCTACGAGCAGTACTTC.

The V gene is TRBV10-2, the J gene TRBJ2-1; 8 positions agree with TRBD2. Per germline, CDR1 WSHSY and CDR2 SAAADI. With V trimmed by 10 bases and J by 7 bases, 6 bases remained unmatched. The CDR3 consists of 12 residues. CDR3 DNA: TGCGCCACGTCCGGGGGGGGGAATGAGCAGTTCTTC. Protein product: CATSGGGNEQFF.

As for this clonotype: At one of its ends the junction is not consistent with the germline gene, which may arise from a read error. The chain links TRBV9 to TRBJ1-4; tentatively, D is TRBD1 (5 bases). Germline V CDR1 and CDR2: SGDLS, YYNGEE. The CDR3 runs to 15 residues. The DNA of the CDR3 is TGTGCCAGCAGCCCGACGGAGGGGACGAGTGAAAACCTGTTTTTT. It codes for CASSPTEGTSENLFF.

V gene TRBV10-1 combines with J gene TRBJ2-5; D might be TRBD1 or TRBD2, each matching 5 bases. The CDR3 consists of 14 residues. CDR1 is WNHNN and CDR2 is SYGVQD in the germline V gene (reference sequence). The V gene lost 0 bases and the J gene lost 9 bases, with 14 bases spanning the gap. Written as DNA, the CDR3 is TGCGCCAGCAGTGAGTCGAAGATTGGGGGAGCCCAGTACTTC. It is translated as CASSESKIGGAQYF.

The chain recombines TRBV3-1 with TRBJ2-7; 15 bases fit TRBD2. CDR3 length equals 18 residues. Germline V gene lookup returns CDR1 LGHDT and CDR2 YNNKEL (reference sequence). Trimming removed 0 bases from V and 2 bases from J; junction bases left unmatched: 5. CDR3 amino acids: CASSQDRTSGRAPYEQYF. CDR3 in DNA: TGTGCCAGCAGCCAAGACAGGACTAGCGGGAGGGCCCCCTACGAGCAGTACTTC.

The rearrangement joins TRBV20-1 to TRBJ2-7; 7 bases match TRBD2. Unmatched junction bases numbered 8, after V lost 7 bases and J lost 2 bases. Germline CDR1 DFQATT, CDR2 SNEGSKA (reference sequence). The CDR3 consists of 13 residues. CDR3 region: CSVPLGGAYEQYF. The CDR3, as DNA: TGCAGTGTCCCTTTGGGAGGGGCCTACGAGCAGTACTTC.

The CDR3 nucleotides read TGTGCCAGCAGTTCCCATGGGGATAACACAGATACGCAGTATTTT. This encodes CASSSHGDNTDTQYF. The chain has TRBV12-3 or TRBV12-4 and TRBJ2-3; no definite D call. V lost 4 bases to trimming and J lost 2 bases, with 13 bases between them. The CDR3 extends over 15 amino acids.

A remark on this clonotype: A read error may produce the germline difference seen at one junction end. In nucleotides, the CDR3 is TGTGCCGGCAGTGGGCCCGAGGGCGGGAGTTTCCTGTGGGCCAAAAACATTCAGTACTTC. Translated: CAGSGPEGGSFLWAKNIQYF. The V call is TRBV28, the J call TRBJ2-4, with 7 bases matching TRBD2. Germline-derived CDR1 and CDR2 are MDHEN and SYDVKM. The CDR3 runs 20 residues.

This sequence joins TRBV20-1 and TRBJ2-7; D unclear. The J call may be mistaken, given a closer DNA end match to TRBJ2-5. This CDR3 comprises 14 residues. In germline, CDR1 is DFQATT, CDR2 SNEGSKA (reference sequence). Written as DNA, the CDR3 is TGCAGTGCTAGAGATCCCAAAGGTGGAGAGACCCAGTACTTC. Translation: CSARDPKGGETQYF.

The CDR3 bases are TGTGCCAGCAGCCACAGTCCGGGCGGGAGGTACAATGAGCAGTTCTTC. This encodes CASSHSPGGRYNEQFF. J is TRBJ2-1 and V is TRBV11-2; 8 nucleotides agree with TRBD2. CDR1 and CDR2 from the germline V gene are SGHAT and FQNNGV. Trimming cost V 5 bases and J 4 bases; bases outside gene matches: 10. This CDR3 comprises 16 residues.